The 23 T cell receptor beta chains below come from one sample, sequenced in a study of cytomegalovirus exposure and HLA in healthy donors. The primer mix had 60 Vbeta and 13 Jbeta primers. Data came from immunoSEQ multiplex PCR; TCRdb stores just in-frame clones and leaves some out. Found here are 200,000 to 250,000 clones, around four fifths of them singletons; the top ten hold about 0.47%. Sequenced input: PBMCs. The receptors were sampled from a boy younger than 18 in good health and CMV-seronegative.

The genes are TRBV7-6 and TRBJ2-1, with D perhaps matching TRBD1 (5 bases). CDR3 size: 14 residues. Germline V lookup: CDR1 SGHVS, CDR2 FNYEAQ. Trimming removed 2 bases at V and 2 bases at J, with 7 bases between. The CDR3 coding sequence is TGTGCCAGCAGCTTAAGACAGACCTACAATGAGCAGTTCTTC. Translated, it gives CASSLRQTYNEQFF.

This clone was recorded only once. The chain links TRBV18 to TRBJ2-7; D call uncertain. CDR1 and CDR2 (germline): KGHSH, LQKENI. This CDR3 spans 12 amino acids. V lost 3 bases, J lost 6 bases, and 9 bases lay in between. CDR3 residues: CASSPSESEQYF. Written as DNA, the CDR3 is TGTGCCAGCTCACCCTCGGAGTCCGAGCAGTACTTC.

The chain carries TRBV19 and TRBJ1-1, with D possibly TRBD1 on 5 matching bases. Germline V CDR1 and CDR2: LNHDA, SQIVND (reference sequence). The CDR3 is made up of 15 amino acids. The germline V and J ends were trimmed by 7 bases and 5 bases, with 20 bases remaining between them. The CDR3 sequence is CASTPAGVSGTEAFF. CDR3 DNA sequence: TGTGCCAGTACCCCGGCGGGAGTTTCAGGGACTGAAGCTTTCTTT.

This clone appeared a few times. V gene TRBV12-5 combines with J gene TRBJ1-4; no definite D call. In germline, CDR1 is LGHNT, CDR2 FRNRAP. CDR3 size: 17 residues. V was cut by 4 bases and J by 0 bases, with 15 bases left in between. The CDR3: CASGSSLLRATNEKLFF. The CDR3 nucleotides read TGTGCTAGTGGTTCCTCGCTGTTGCGGGCAACTAATGAAAAACTGTTTTTT.

The chain is built from TRBV6-5 and TRBJ2-7; TRBD1 aligns across 7 bases. CDR3 length: 15 residues. CDR1 is MNHEY, CDR2 SVGAGI, per germline. J gave up 1 base and V 5 bases, and 8 bases lay outside the gene matches. CDR3 protein: CASSQMGQRSYEQYF. The CDR3, as DNA: TGTGCCAGCAGTCAAATGGGACAGAGATCCTACGAGCAGTACTTC.

The genes are TRBV4-2 and TRBJ2-1; D call uncertain. CDR3 length equals 16 residues. Trimming took off 0 bases at V and 4 bases at J, with 13 bases between the two ends. Germline V gives CDR1 LGHNA, CDR2 YNFKEQ. The CDR3, as DNA: TGTGCCAGCAGCCAAGATCAACCGAGCGTTTACAATGAGCAGTTCTTC. It is translated as CASSQDQPSVYNEQFF.

This sequence joins TRBV27 and TRBJ1-2, with D perhaps TRBD1 (5 bases). The germline V gene has CDR1 MNHEY and CDR2 SMNVEV (reference sequence). V shed 2 bases and J shed 8 bases, with 12 bases lying between them. The CDR3 spans 13 residues. The chain's CDR3 is CASSLVNSGGYTF. In DNA, the CDR3 is TGTGCCAGCAGTTTAGTAAACTCAGGGGGCTACACCTTC.

CDR3 amino acids: CASSSDRGSYEQYF. The DNA of the CDR3 is TGTGCCAGCAGCTCGGACAGGGGATCCTACGAGCAGTACTTC. This rearrangement joins TRBV2 to TRBJ2-5; 9 nucleotides align to TRBD1. The J call is in doubt because the DNA end fits TRBJ2-7 better. Germline values: CDR1 SNHLY, CDR2 FYNNEI. This CDR3 contains 14 residues.

This clone was detected a few times. V is TRBV2 and J is TRBJ2-7, with TRBD1 as a possible D gene (5 bases). The CDR3 has 14 amino acids. The germline V gene has CDR1 SNHLY and CDR2 FYNNEI. Deletions cut 4 bases from V and 3 bases from J, with 13 bases between. The CDR3 DNA follows: TGTGCCAGCAGTGGACAGCTAATTCACTACGAGCAGTACTTC. Translation: CASSGQLIHYEQYF.

The chain uses TRBV30 and TRBJ1-3; weak D call: TRBD1 (5 bases). The germline CDR1 and CDR2 sequences are GTSNPN and SVGIG (reference sequence). The CDR3 extends over 17 amino acids. Trimming took off 1 base at V and 1 base at J, with 17 bases between the two ends. CDR3 protein: CAWSGRSREASGNTIYF. The CDR3 DNA follows: TGTGCCTGGAGTGGTCGGAGCAGGGAGGCTTCTGGAAACACCATATATTTT.

The V call is TRBV6-1, the J call TRBJ2-1; 9 nucleotides line up with TRBD1. The CDR3 runs 15 residues. The ends lost 1 base at V and 4 bases at J; junction bases unmatched: 2. Germline-derived CDR1 and CDR2 are MNHNS and SASEGT. CDR3 residues: CASSEGGTGYNEQFF. CDR3 DNA: TGTGCCAGCAGTGAAGGCGGGACAGGGTACAATGAGCAGTTCTTC.

The chain is built from TRBV4-1 and TRBJ1-1; D is uncertain. From germline, CDR1 is MGHRA and CDR2 YSYEKL. The V and J ends lost 1 base and 1 base respectively, with 7 bases between them. CDR3 length: 14 amino acids. CDR3 sequence: CASSQVSGNTEAFF. The DNA for the CDR3 is TGCGCCAGCAGCCAAGTTTCAGGGAACACTGAAGCTTTCTTT.

This clone has only one observation. The chain is built from TRBV27 and TRBJ2-7, with 7 positions matching TRBD2. CDR1 and CDR2 (germline): MNHEY, SMNVEV (reference sequence). Unmatched junction bases numbered 6, after V lost 4 bases and J lost 0 bases. The CDR3 sequence is 15 residues long. The CDR3 region has the DNA TGTGCCAGCAGTTCCGTAGCGGGTACCTCCTACGAGCAGTACTTC. It codes for CASSSVAGTSYEQYF.

The rearrangement links TRBV19 to TRBJ1-2, with D maybe TRBD1 (5 bases). V lost 10 bases, J lost 7 bases, and 16 bases lay in between. Germline V gives CDR1 LNHDA, CDR2 SQIVND (reference sequence). CDR3 length: 12 amino acids. The CDR3 region has the DNA TGTGCCACCCGGGCGGGGGAGGGTGGCTACACCTTC. This encodes CATRAGEGGYTF.

The rearrangement joins TRBV30 to TRBJ1-1; 7 bases are a match to TRBD1. This CDR3 is 13 amino acids long. Germline values: CDR1 GTSNPN, CDR2 SVGIG (reference sequence). V was pared by 3 bases and J by 4 bases, with 5 bases of the junction left unmatched. CDR3 protein: CAWRPQGFTEAFF. DNA for the CDR3: TGTGCCTGGAGGCCACAGGGGTTCACTGAAGCTTTCTTT.

The rearrangement joins TRBV2 to TRBJ2-7; 9 nucleotides line up with TRBD2. The CDR3 runs to 16 residues. V shed 4 bases, J shed 0 bases, and the junction held 7 bases outside the gene matches. Germline CDR1 and CDR2: SNHLY and FYNNEI. CDR3 region: CASSGPSGVSSYEQYF. CDR3 coding DNA: TGTGCCAGCAGTGGCCCTAGCGGGGTGAGCTCCTACGAGCAGTACTTC.

This clone has a handful of counts. V and J are TRBV5-8 and TRBJ1-5; the D is unclear. Germline assignment: CDR1 SGHTS and CDR2 YDEGEE. The CDR3 is 15 residues long. The V end was cut by 0 bases, the J end by 4 bases, with 11 bases between. The CDR3 here is CASSLGAGPNQPQHF. CDR3 bases: TGTGCCAGCAGCTTGGGCGCGGGTCCAAATCAGCCCCAGCATTTT.

For this clone: The junction shows a germline mismatch at one end, possibly a read error. Other DNA sequences in the sample encode the same CDR3. The chain uses TRBV5-5 and TRBJ1-5; no definite D call. The length of the CDR3 is 14 residues. Germline V lookup: CDR1 SGHKS, CDR2 YYEKEE (reference sequence). As DNA, the CDR3 is TGCGCCAGCAGCCTTGAGAGGGAAGATCAGCCCCAGCATTTT. It yields the protein CASSLEREDQPQHF. Drawing the rest from reference TRBV5-5 and TRBJ1-5, the complete variable domain is DAGVTQSPTHLIKTRGQQVTLRCSPISGHKSVSWYQQVLGQGPQFIFQYYEKEERGRGNFPDRFSARQFPNYSSELNVNALLLGDSALYLCASSLEREDQPQHFGDGTRLSIL.

The chain recombines TRBV5-1 with TRBJ1-2; no clear D gene. Deletions cut 2 bases from V and 1 base from J, with 6 bases between. This CDR3 region has 13 residues. Germline V gives CDR1 SGHRS, CDR2 YFSETQ. The DNA of the CDR3 is TGCGCCAGCAGCTTAGCGGATAACTATGGCTACACCTTC. Residues: CASSLADNYGYTF.

The rearrangement uses TRBV27 and TRBJ2-7; D possibly corresponds to TRBD2 (6 bases). CDR3 length: 14 amino acids. Germline loops: CDR1 MNHEY, CDR2 SMNVEV (reference sequence). V was clipped by 8 bases and J by 4 bases, with 18 bases between them. CDR3 amino acids: CASSPGLTIYEQYF. CDR3 DNA: TGTGCCAGCTCGCCGGGACTCACGATATACGAGCAGTACTTC.

The chain is built from TRBV5-6 and TRBJ2-1; 9 positions agree with TRBD2. This CDR3 contains 18 residues. CDR1 and CDR2 (germline): SGHDT, YYEEEE. Losses at the gene ends were 4 bases for V and 2 bases for J; bases not matched to a gene: 13. CDR3 coding DNA: TGTGCCAGCAGCCCTACGGTAGGTAGCGGGGGCCCCTACAATGAGCAGTTCTTC. Translation gives CASSPTVGSGGPYNEQFF. Full variable domain (outside the CDR3, taken from reference TRBV5-6 and TRBJ2-1): DAGVTQSPTHLIKTRGQQVTLRCSPKSGHDTVSWYQQALGQGPQFIFQYYEEEERQRGNFPDRFSGHQFPNYSSELNVNALLLGDSALYLCASSPTVGSGGPYNEQFFGPGTRLTVL.

The rearrangement joins TRBV10-3 to TRBJ2-3; 11 positions agree with TRBD2. Germline assignment: CDR1 ENHRY and CDR2 SYGVKD. The V and J ends lost 7 bases and 1 base, in that order; junction bases with no gene match: 7. This CDR3 has 16 residues. In DNA, the CDR3 is TGTGCCATCAAACCGGGACTAGCGGACCGCACAGATACGCAGTATTTT. As protein: CAIKPGLADRTDTQYF.

The V gene is TRBV7-6, the J gene TRBJ1-2, with TRBD1 as a possible D gene (6 bases). The V end lost 1 base, the J end lost 7 bases, and 19 bases lay between the germline ends. The CDR3 is 16 residues long. CDR1 SGHVS and CDR2 FNYEAQ come from the germline V gene. The CDR3 sequence: CASSLGRPGRGGGYTF. CDR3 nucleotide sequence: TGTGCCAGCAGCTTAGGGAGACCCGGAAGGGGGGGTGGCTACACCTTC. Combining the CDR3 with reference TRBV7-6 and TRBJ1-2 gives the whole variable domain GAGVSQSPRYKVTKRGQDVALRCDPISGHVSLYWYRQALGQGPEFLTYFNYEAQQDKSGLPNDRFSAERPEGSISTLTIQRTEQRDSAMYRCASSLGRPGRGGGYTFGSGTRLTVV.